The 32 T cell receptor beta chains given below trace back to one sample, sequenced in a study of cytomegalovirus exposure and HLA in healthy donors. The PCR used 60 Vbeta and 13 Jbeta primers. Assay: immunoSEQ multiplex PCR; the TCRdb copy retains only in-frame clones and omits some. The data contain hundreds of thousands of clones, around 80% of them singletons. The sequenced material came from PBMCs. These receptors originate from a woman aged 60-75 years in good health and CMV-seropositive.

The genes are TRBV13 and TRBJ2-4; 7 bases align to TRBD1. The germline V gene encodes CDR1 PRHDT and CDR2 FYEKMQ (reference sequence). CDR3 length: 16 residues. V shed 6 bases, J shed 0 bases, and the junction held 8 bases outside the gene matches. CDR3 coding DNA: TGTGCCAGCAGACTTACAGGGGTGGGAGCCAAAAACATTCAGTACTTC. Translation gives CASRLTGVGAKNIQYF.

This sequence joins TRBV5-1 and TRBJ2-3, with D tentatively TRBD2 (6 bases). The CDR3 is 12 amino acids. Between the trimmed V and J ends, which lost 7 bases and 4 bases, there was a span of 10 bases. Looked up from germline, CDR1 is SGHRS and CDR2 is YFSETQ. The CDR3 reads CASREFADTQYF. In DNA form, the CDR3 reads TGCGCCAGCCGGGAGTTCGCAGATACGCAGTATTTT. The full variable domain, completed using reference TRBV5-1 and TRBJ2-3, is KAGVTQTPRYLIKTRGQQVTLSCSPISGHRSVSWYQQTPGQGLQFLFEYFSETQRNKGNFPGRFSGRQFSNSRSEMNVSTLELGDSALYLCASREFADTQYFGPGTRLTVL.

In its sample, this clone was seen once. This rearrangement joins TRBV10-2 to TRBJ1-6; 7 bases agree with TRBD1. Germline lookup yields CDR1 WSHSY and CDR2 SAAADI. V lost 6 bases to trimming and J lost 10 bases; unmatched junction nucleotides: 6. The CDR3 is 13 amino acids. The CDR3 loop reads CASRIDRESPLHF. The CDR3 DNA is TGCGCCAGCAGGATTGACAGGGAATCACCCCTCCACTTT.

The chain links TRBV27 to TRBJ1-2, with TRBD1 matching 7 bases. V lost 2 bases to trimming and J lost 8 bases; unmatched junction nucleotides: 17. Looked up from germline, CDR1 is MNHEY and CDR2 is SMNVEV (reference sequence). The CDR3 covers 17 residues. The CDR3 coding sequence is TGTGCCAGCAGTTTAAAGGTGGGGACAGTGGTTCTCCGAGGCTACACCTTC. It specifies CASSLKVGTVVLRGYTF.

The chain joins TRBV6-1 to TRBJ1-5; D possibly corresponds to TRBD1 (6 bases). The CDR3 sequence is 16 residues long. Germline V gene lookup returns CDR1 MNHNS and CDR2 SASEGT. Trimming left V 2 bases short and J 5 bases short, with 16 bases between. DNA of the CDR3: TGTGCCAGCAGTGAAATGACAGGTATGGGGGATCAGCCCCAGCATTTT. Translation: CASSEMTGMGDQPQHF.

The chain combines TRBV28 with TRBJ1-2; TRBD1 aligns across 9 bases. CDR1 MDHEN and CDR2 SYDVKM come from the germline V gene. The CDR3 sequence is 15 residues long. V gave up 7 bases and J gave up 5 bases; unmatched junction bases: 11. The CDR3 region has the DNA TGTGCCAGCACCCTAGGGGGACAGGGTTTTTATGGCTACACCTTC. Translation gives CASTLGGQGFYGYTF.

CDR3 coding DNA: TGTGCCATCAGCAGGGAGGAAGACTATGGCTACACCTTC. The encoded protein is CAISREEDYGYTF. The chain carries TRBV10-3 and TRBJ1-2; maybe TRBD1 (5 bases). The CDR3 is made up of 13 amino acids. The ends were cut back, 6 bases at V and 3 bases at J, with 11 bases in the middle. Looked up from germline, CDR1 is ENHRY and CDR2 is SYGVKD.

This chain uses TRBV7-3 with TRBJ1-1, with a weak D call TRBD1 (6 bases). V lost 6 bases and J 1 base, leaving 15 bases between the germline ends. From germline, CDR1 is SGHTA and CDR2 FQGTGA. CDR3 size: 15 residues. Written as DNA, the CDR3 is TGTGCCAGCAGGGGACAAGTGGGTACGAACACTGAAGCTTTCTTT. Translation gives CASRGQVGTNTEAFF.

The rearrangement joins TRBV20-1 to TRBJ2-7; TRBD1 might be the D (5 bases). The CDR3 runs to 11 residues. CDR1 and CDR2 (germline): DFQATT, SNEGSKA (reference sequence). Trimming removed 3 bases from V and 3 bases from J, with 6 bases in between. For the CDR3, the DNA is TGCAGTGCTAGTCAGGGCTACGAGCAGTACTTC. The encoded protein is CSASQGYEQYF.

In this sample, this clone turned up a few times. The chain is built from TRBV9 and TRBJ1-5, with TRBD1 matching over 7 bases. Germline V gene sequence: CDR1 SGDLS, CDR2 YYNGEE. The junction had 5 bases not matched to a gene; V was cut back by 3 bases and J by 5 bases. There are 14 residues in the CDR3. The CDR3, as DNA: TGTGCCAGCAGCGGCCTCCAGGGGGATCAGCCCCAGCATTTT. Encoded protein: CASSGLQGDQPQHF.

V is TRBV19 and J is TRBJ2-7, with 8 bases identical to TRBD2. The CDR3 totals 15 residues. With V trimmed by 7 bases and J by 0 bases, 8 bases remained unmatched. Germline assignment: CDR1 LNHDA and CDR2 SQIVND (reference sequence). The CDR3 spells CASTASGGSSYEQYF. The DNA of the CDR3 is TGTGCCAGTACCGCGAGCGGGGGTAGCTCCTACGAGCAGTACTTC. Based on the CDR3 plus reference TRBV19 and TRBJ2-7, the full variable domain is DGGITQSPKYLFRKEGQNVTLSCEQNLNHDAMYWYRQDPGQGLRLIYYSQIVNDFQKGDIAEGYSVSREKKESFPLTVTSAQKNPTAFYLCASTASGGSSYEQYFGPGTRLTVT.

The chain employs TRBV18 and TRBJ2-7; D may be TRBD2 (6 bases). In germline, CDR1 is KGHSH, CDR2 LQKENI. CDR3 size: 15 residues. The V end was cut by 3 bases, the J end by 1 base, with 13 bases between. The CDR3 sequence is CASSPVLRESYEQYF. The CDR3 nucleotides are TGTGCCAGCTCACCCGTTTTACGGGAGTCCTACGAGCAGTACTTC.

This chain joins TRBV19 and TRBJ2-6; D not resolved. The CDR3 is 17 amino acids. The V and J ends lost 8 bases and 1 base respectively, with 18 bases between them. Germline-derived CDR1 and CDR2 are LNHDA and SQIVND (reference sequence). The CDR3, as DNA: TGTGCCAGTGTCGATTCCAGGTTGAGTTCTGGGGCCAACGTCCTGACTTTC. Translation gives CASVDSRLSSGANVLTF.

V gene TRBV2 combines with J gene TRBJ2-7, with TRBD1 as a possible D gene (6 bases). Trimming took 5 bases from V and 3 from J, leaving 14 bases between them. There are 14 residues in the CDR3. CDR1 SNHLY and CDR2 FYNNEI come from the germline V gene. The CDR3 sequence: CASSTSRGIYEQYF. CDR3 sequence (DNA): TGTGCCAGCAGTACTTCCAGGGGAATCTACGAGCAGTACTTC.

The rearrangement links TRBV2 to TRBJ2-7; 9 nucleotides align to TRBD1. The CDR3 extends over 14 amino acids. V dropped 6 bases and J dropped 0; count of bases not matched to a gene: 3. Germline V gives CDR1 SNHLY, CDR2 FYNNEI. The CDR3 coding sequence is TGTGCCAGCAGGCCGGGACAGGGCTCCTACGAGCAGTACTTC. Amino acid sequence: CASRPGQGSYEQYF. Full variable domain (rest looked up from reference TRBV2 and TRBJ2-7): EPEVTQTPSHQVTQMGQEVILRCVPISNHLYFYWYRQILGQKVEFLVSFYNNEISEKSEIFDDQFSVERPDGSNFTLKIRSTKLEDSAMYFCASRPGQGSYEQYFGPGTRLTVT.

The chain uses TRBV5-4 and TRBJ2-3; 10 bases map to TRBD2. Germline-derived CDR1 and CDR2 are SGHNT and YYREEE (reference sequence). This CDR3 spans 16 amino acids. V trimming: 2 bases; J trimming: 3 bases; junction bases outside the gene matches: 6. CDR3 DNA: TGTGCCAGCAGCTTAAAGCTAGCGGGGGCTACAGATACGCAGTATTTT. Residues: CASSLKLAGATDTQYF.

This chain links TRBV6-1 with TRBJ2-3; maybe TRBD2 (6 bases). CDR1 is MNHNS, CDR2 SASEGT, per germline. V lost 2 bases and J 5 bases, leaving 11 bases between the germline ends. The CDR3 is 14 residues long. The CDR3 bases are TGTGCCAGCAGTGAATCCCTAGCGAGAGATACGCAGTATTTT. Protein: CASSESLARDTQYF.

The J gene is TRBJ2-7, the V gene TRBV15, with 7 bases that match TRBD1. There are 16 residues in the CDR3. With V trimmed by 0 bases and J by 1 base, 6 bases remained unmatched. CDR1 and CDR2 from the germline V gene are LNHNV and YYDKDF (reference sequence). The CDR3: CATSRDRGRGSYEQYF. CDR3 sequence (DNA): TGTGCCACCAGCAGAGATCGGGGCAGGGGGTCCTACGAGCAGTACTTC.

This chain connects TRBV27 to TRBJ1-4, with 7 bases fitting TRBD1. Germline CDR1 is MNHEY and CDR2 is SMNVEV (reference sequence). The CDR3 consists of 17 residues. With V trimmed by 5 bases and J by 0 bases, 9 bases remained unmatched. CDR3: CASSPRTGWATNEKLFF. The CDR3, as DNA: TGTGCCAGCAGTCCAAGGACAGGTTGGGCAACTAATGAAAAACTGTTTTTT.

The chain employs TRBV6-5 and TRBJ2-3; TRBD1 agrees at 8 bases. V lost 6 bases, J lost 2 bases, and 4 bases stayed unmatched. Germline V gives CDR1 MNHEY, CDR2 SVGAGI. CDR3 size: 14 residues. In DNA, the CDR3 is TGTGCCAGCAGAGCGACAGGGGTCACAGATACGCAGTATTTT. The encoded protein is CASRATGVTDTQYF.

The CDR3 nucleotides are TGTGCCAGCAGCAAGTCCGGGACAGGAGCGAACACCGGGGAGCTGTTTTTT. It encodes CASSKSGTGANTGELFF. The chain couples TRBV6-4 to TRBJ2-2; the match to TRBD1 covers 8 bases. This CDR3 has 17 residues. Trimming removed 6 bases from V and 0 bases from J; junction bases left unmatched: 9. CDR1 and CDR2 from the germline V gene are MRHNA and SNTAGT.

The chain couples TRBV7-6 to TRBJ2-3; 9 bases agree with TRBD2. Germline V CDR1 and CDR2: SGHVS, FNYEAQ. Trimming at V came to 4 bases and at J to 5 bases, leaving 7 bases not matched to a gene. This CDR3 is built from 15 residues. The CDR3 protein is CASSSSGEPGDTQYF. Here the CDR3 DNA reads TGTGCCAGCAGCTCTAGCGGGGAGCCGGGAGATACGCAGTATTTT.

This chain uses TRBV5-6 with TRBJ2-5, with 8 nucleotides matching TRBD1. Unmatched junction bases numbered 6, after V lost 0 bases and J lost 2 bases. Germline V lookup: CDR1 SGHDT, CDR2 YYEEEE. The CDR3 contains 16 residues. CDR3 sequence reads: CASSLVVYRGQETQYF. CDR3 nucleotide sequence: TGTGCCAGCAGCTTGGTGGTGTACAGGGGGCAAGAGACCCAGTACTTC.

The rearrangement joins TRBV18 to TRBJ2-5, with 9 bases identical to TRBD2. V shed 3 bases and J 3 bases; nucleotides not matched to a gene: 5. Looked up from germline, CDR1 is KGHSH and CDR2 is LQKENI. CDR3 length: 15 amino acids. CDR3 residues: CASSPEQRGEETQYF. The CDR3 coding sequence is TGTGCCAGCTCACCGGAGCAGCGGGGGGAAGAGACCCAGTACTTC.

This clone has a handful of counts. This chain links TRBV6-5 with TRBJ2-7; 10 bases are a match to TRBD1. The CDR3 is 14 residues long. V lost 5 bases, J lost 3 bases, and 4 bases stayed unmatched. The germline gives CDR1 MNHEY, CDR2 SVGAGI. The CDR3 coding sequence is TGTGCCAGCAGTCCGACAGGGGGCTTCTACGAGCAGTACTTC. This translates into CASSPTGGFYEQYF.

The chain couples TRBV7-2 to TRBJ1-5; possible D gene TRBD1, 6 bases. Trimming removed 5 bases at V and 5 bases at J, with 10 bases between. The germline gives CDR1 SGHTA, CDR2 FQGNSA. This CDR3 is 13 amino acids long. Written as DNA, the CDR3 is TGTGCCAGCAGCGAACAGGGTGATCAGCCCCAGCATTTT. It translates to CASSEQGDQPQHF.

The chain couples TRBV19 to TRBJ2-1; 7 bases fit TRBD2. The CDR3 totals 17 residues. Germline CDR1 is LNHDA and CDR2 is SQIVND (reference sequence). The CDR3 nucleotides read TGTGTCTCACTTAGGGGTAAAGCGGGGACCGTCTACAATGAGCAGTTCTTC. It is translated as CVSLRGKAGTVYNEQFF.

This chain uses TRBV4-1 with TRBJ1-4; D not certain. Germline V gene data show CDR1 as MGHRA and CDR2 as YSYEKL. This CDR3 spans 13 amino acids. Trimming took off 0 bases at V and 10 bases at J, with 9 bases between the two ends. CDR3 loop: CASSQDLEGKLFF. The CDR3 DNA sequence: TGCGCCAGCAGCCAAGATCTAGAAGGAAAACTGTTTTTT.

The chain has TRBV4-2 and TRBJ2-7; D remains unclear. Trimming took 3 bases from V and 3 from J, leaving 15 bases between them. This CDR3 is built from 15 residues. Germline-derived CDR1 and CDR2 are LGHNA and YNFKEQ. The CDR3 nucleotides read TGTGCCAGCAGCCATGCTCTCCTACCCAACTACGAGCAGTACTTC. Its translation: CASSHALLPNYEQYF.

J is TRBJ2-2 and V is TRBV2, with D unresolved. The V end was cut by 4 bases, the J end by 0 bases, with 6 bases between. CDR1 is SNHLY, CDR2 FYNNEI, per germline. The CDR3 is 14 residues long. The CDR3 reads CASSAEANTGELFF. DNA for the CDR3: TGTGCCAGCAGTGCAGAGGCGAACACCGGGGAGCTGTTTTTT. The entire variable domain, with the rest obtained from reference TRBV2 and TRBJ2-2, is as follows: EPEVTQTPSHQVTQMGQEVILRCVPISNHLYFYWYRQILGQKVEFLVSFYNNEISEKSEIFDDQFSVERPDGSNFTLKIRSTKLEDSAMYFCASSAEANTGELFFGEGSRLTVL.

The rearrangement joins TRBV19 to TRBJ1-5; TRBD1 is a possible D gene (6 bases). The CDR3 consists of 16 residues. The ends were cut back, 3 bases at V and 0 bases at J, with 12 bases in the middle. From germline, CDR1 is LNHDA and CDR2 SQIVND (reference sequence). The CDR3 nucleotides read TGTGCCAGTAGTATGATCCCCAGGGGTAGCAATCAGCCCCAGCATTTT. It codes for CASSMIPRGSNQPQHF.

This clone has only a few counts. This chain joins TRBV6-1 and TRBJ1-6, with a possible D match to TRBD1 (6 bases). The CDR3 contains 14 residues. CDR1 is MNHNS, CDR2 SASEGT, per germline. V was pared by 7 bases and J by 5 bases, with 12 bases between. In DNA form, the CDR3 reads TGTGCCAGCACCTGGGGGACAAATAATTCACCCCTCCACTTT. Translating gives CASTWGTNNSPLHF.